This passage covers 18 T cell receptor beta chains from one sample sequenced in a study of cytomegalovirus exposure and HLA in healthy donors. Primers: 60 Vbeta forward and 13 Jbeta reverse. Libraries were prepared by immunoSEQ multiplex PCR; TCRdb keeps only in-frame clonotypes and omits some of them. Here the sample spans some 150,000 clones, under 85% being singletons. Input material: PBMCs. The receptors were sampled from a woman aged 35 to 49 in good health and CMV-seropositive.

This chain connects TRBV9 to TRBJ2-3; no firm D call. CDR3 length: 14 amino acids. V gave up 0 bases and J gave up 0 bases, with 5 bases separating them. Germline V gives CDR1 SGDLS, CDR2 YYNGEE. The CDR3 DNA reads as TGTGCCAGCAGCGTAGTTGGCAGCACAGATACGCAGTATTTT. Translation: CASSVVGSTDTQYF.

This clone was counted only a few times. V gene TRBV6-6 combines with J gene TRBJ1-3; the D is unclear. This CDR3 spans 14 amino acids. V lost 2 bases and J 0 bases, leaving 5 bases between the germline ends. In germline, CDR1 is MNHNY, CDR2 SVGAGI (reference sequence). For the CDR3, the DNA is TGTGCCAGCAGTTACGGGAGCTCTGGAAACACCATATATTTT. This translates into CASSYGSSGNTIYF.

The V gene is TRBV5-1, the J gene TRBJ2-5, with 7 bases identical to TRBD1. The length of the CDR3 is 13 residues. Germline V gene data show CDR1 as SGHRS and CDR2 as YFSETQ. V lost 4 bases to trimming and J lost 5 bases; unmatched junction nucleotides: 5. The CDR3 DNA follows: TGCGCCAGCAGCGAACAGGGGTGGGAGACCCAGTACTTC. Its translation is CASSEQGWETQYF.

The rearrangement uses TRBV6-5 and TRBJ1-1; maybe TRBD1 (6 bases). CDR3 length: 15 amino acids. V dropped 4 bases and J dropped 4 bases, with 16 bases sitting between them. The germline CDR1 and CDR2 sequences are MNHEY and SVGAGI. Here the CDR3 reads CASSFITGQGTEAFF. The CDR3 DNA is TGTGCCAGCAGTTTCATTACAGGGCAAGGCACTGAAGCTTTCTTT.

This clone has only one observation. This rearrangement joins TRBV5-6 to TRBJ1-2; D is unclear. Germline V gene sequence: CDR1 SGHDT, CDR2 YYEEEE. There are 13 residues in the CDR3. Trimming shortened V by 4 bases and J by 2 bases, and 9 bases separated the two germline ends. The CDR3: CASSLLVNYGYTF. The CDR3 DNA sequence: TGTGCCAGCAGCCTCCTAGTAAACTATGGCTACACCTTC.

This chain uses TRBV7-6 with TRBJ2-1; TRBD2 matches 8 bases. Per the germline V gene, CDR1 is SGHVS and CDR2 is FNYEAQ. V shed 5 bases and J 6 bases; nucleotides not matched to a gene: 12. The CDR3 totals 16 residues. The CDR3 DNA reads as TGTGCCAGCAGCCTTGGCGGGGGGCAGTATCTCAATGAGCAGTTCTTC. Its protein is CASSLGGGQYLNEQFF.

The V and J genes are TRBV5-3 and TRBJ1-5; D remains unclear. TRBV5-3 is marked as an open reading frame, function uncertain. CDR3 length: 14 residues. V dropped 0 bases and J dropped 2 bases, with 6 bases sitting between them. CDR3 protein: CARSLDGGNQPQHF. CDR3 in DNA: TGTGCCAGAAGCTTGGACGGTGGCAATCAGCCCCAGCATTTT.

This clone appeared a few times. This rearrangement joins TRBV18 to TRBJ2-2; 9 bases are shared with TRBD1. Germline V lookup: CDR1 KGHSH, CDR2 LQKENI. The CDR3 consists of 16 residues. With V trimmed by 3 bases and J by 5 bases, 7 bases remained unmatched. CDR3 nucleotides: TGTGCCAGCTCACCGACAGGGGGAAGGCAAACCGGGGAGCTGTTTTTT. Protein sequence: CASSPTGGRQTGELFF.

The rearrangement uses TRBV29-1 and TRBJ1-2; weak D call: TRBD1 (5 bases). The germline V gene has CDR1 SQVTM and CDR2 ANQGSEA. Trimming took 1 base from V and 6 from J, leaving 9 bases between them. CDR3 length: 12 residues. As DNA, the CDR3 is TGCAGCGTTGAAGGCCGGGGGGATGGCTACACCTTC. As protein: CSVEGRGDGYTF.

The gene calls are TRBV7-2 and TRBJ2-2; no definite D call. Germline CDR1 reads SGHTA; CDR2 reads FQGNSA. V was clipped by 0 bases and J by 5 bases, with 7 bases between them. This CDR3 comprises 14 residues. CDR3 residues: CASSLASGTGELFF. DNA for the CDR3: TGTGCCAGCAGCTTAGCCTCAGGAACCGGGGAGCTGTTTTTT.

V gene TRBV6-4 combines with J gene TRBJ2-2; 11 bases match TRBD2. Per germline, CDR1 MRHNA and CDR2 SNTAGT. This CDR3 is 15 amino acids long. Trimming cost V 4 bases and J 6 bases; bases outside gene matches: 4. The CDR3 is CASSVLAGASGELFF. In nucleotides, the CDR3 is TGTGCCAGCAGTGTACTAGCGGGGGCGTCCGGGGAGCTGTTTTTT.

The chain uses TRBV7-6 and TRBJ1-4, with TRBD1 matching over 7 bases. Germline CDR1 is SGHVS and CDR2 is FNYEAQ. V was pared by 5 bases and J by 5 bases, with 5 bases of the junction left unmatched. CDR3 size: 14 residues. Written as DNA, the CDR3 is TGTGCCAGCAGCCCTGGGACAGACAATGAAAAACTGTTTTTT. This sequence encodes CASSPGTDNEKLFF.

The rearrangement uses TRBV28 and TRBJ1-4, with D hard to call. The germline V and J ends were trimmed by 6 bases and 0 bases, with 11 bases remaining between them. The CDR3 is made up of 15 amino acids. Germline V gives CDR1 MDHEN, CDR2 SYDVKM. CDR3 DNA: TGTGCCAGCAGCCCGACTCTTGCAACTAATGAAAAACTGTTTTTT. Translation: CASSPTLATNEKLFF.

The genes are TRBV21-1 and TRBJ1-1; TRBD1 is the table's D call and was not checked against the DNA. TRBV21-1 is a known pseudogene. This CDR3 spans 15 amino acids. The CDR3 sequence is CASSNYDRLNTEAFF. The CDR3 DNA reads TGTGCCAGCAGCAATTATGACAGGCTGAACACTGAAGCTTTCTTT.

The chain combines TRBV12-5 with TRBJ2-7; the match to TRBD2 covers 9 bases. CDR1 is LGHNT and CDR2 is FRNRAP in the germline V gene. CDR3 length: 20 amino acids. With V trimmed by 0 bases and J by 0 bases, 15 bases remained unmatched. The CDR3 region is CASGLVGLRGGRWGSYEQYF. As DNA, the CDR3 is TGTGCTAGTGGTTTGGTAGGTCTGCGGGGGGGCCGTTGGGGCTCCTACGAGCAGTACTTC. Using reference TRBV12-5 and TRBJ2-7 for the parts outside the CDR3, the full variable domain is DARVTQTPRHKVTEMGQEVTMRCQPILGHNTVFWYRQTMMQGLELLAYFRNRAPLDDSGMPKDRFSAEMPDATLATLKIQPSEPRDSAVYFCASGLVGLRGGRWGSYEQYFGPGTRLTVT.

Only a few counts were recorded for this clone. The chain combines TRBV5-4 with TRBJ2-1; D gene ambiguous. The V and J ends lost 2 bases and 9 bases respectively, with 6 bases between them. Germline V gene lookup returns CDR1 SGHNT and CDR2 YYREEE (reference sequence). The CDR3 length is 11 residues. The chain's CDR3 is CASSFSSEQFF. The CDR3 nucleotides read TGTGCCAGCAGCTTTAGCAGTGAGCAGTTCTTC. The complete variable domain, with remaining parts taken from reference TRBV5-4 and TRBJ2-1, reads ETGVTQSPTHLIKTRGQQVTLRCSSQSGHNTVSWYQQALGQGPQFIFQYYREEENGRGNFPPRFSGLQFPNYSSELNVNALELDDSALYLCASSFSSEQFFGPGTRLTVL.

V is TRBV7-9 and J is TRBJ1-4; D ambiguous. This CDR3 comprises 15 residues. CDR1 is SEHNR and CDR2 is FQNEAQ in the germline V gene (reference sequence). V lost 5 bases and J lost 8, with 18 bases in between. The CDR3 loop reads CASSRDSYLGEKLFF. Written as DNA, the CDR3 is TGTGCCAGCAGCCGAGACTCATATCTCGGGGAAAAACTGTTTTTT.

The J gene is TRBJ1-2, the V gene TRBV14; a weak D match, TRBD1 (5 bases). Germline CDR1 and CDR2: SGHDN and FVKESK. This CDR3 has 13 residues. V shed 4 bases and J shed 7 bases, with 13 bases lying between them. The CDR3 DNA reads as TGTGCCAGCAGCCTCGGGGGGAGTCGTGGCTACACCTTC. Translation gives CASSLGGSRGYTF.